This T cell receptor beta chain was captured by sequencing in a study of regulatory T cells in long-lasting Graves disease (dated by TCRdb to about 2021). The study in broad terms: Persistent Graves' disease was defined as persistently positive TSH receptor autoantibodies together with antithyroid drug treatment for over 5 years. Peripheral blood TCR sequencing and RNA sequencing compared persistent Graves' disease patients with newly diagnosed Graves' disease patients. The study took place in China and was registered as a clinical trial. A total of around 35 samples underwent TCR sequencing: approximately 13 from persistent and approximately 20 from newly diagnosed Graves' disease patients. Antithyroid drugs had been taken for about 10.3 years on average by persistent Graves' disease patients in the clinical cohort.

This clonotype appeared many times. The antigen it binds to is not known. One base away there is no much larger clone; base qualities are not given. From the cysteine up to the phenylalanine, the CDR3 has a length of 14 residues. Left in the record is the CDR3 DNA by itself, 42 bases read in frame from the first base. V trim: 6 bases; J trim: 3 bases; unmatched bases: 9. The germline V gene (reference sequence) gives CDR1 as DFQATT and CDR2 as SNEGSKA. Libraries were constructed by multiplex PCR. The data were produced on an Illumina HiSeq 4000. CDR3 regions were amplified by Arm-PCR with iRepertoire HTBI primers to construct TCR beta libraries. Before sequencing, the PCR products went through gel purification. In the authors' own workflow: Across samples, fewer than 70 TRBV and 15 or so TRBJ segments were identified and used for gene usage analysis of CDR3 amino acid clonotypes. COPE and FqMerger were used to merge filtered high-quality paired reads into contigs. BLAST was used to align contigs to IMGT TRBV, TRBD and TRBJ reference genes, with CDR3 defined following IMGT. Any clonotype with a frequency above 0.1% was classified as a highly expanded clone. Repertoire diversity was measured by Shannon entropy, and V-J evenness by the Gini coefficient. A clonotype was considered public if more than one individual shared it. TCRdb redid the processing of the public reads, applying fastp at Q25 and MiXCR, and retained in-frame beta chains. Each entry merges the rows of one CDR3 protein and shows their most common DNA and genes. V and J calls and clone size were set by TCRdb, not the authors. A total of 310,000 or so distinct CDR3 sequences appear in this sample, around a fifth of them only once. The ten largest account for 45% to 70% of the sample.

Overall study results and their limits: Persistent disease showed preferential use of TRBV28, TRBJ1-2 and TRBJ2-5, whereas newly diagnosed disease favored TRBV20-1 and TRBJ2-1. Patients with persistent disease shared more public clonotypes (fewer than 3,000) than newly diagnosed patients did (more than 900). Only peripheral blood was studied, because thyroid tissue, the primary lesion, was inaccessible. Only the TCR beta chain was sequenced and analyzed. Lower TCR Shannon entropy and fewer highly expanded clones were observed in persistent Graves' disease patients than in newly diagnosed patients, which suggested clonal expansion. The small sample size was acknowledged by the authors as a limitation that may reduce accuracy.

Per the publication, the time point label means: persistent/refractory GD, antithyroid drugs over 5 years with positive TRAb. For both TCR sequencing and RNA sequencing, RNA was extracted from PBMCs in TRIzol. Graves' disease was diagnosed according to American Thyroid Association guidelines. Patients were recruited from an endocrinology department in Xi'an, China. From each patient, 8 to 10 milliliters of peripheral blood was collected into an EDTA anticoagulant tube. Ficoll Paque Plus density gradient separation was used to isolate PBMCs, and no further T cell sorting was done. An Agilent 2100 Bioanalyzer and agarose gel were used to check RNA quality, and a NanoDrop 2000 was used to measure RNA concentration.

The V and J genes are TRBV20-1 and TRBJ2-7; 9 central nucleotides agree with TRBD1. The sequencing used peripheral blood mononuclear cells (PBMCs), collected when the disease was refractory, from a patient treated with antithyroid drugs. The TCR was taken from a female donor with Graves disease. The DNA reads TGCAGTGCCCAGGGGACAGGGAACTTCTACGAGCAGTACTTC. Translated, it gives CSAQGTGNFYEQYF.